The 2 T cell receptor beta chains in this list originate from one sample, sequenced in a study of blood T cells in healthy people across ages. A second roughly 7 to 11 cycle PCR used barcoded and J-beta primers. TCRdb recomputed calls from the 5' RACE reads with MiXCR, one row per CDR3 protein. The sample comprises about 830,000 distinct CDR3 sequences, around 62% of which are singletons, and around a quarter rests with the top ten. The sample consisted of blood. Source of these receptors: a man in his thirties or forties in good health.

This clonotype was seen once. J is TRBJ2-4 and V is TRBV20-1; TRBD1 agrees at 7 bases. This CDR3 contains 11 residues. The junction had 1 base not matched to a gene; V was cut back by 6 bases and J by 5 bases. The germline gives CDR1 DFQATT, CDR2 SNEGSKA (reference sequence). In nucleotides, the CDR3 is TGCAGTGCCCAGGGGGAAAACATTCAGTACTTC. Translation gives CSAQGENIQYF.

This clonotype was observed a handful of times. V usage is TRBV29-1 and J usage is TRBJ1-6, with TRBD1 matching over 9 bases. The CDR3 runs 13 residues. The V gene's germline CDR1 is SQVTM and CDR2 ANQGSEA. After removal of 4 bases from V and 9 bases from J, the junction contained 4 bases not matched to a gene. The DNA of the CDR3 is TGCAGCGTTGGGGACAGGGACGGTTCACCCCTCCACTTT. This translates into CSVGDRDGSPLHF. The entire variable domain, with the rest obtained from reference TRBV29-1 and TRBJ1-6, is as follows: SAVISQKPSRDICQRGTSLTIQCQVDSQVTMMFWYRQQPGQSLTLIATANQGSEATYESGFVIDKFPISRPNLTFSTLTVSNMSPEDSSIYLCSVGDRDGSPLHFGNGTRLTVT.